Shown below are 16 T cell receptor beta chains from a single sample sequenced in a study of T cell responses to AZD1222 COVID-19 vaccine (dated by TCRdb to the early 2020s). Receptor libraries were prepared by the immunoSEQ multiplex PCR assay. The table was pulled from immuneACCESS by TCRdb, which kept in-frame rearrangements only. Such tables lose some clones; where checked, under half of the loss comes from unresolved V genes, and the rest has no known cause. The sample contains more than 95,000 clones, about 81% of them found a single time. The top ten clonotypes cover 4.5% to 6% of the sample. The label giving this sample's time point can be read as: baseline before first vaccination. The input for sequencing was peripheral blood, taken on day 0 of AZD1222 vaccination. The origin of the receptors is an adult in good health.

The table lists this clone with a few counts. Other nucleotide sequences in the sample specify the same CDR3. The J gene is TRBJ2-7, the V gene TRBV18; D uncertain. Trimming took 3 bases from V and 0 from J, leaving 9 bases between them. Germline V gives CDR1 KGHSH, CDR2 LQKENI. CDR3 length: 14 amino acids. CDR3 residues: CASSPGLVSYEQYF. The CDR3 nucleotides are TGTGCCAGCTCACCGGGCCTCGTCTCCTACGAGCAGTACTTC. The whole variable domain, remainder taken from reference TRBV18 and TRBJ2-7, is NAGVMQNPRHLVRRRGQEARLRCSPMKGHSHVYWYRQLPEEGLKFMVYLQKENIIDESGMPKERFSAEFPKEGPSILRIQQVVRGDSAAYFCASSPGLVSYEQYFGPGTRLTVT.

The chain is built from TRBV7-2 and TRBJ2-1; 9 bases match TRBD1. Losses at the gene ends were 0 bases for V and 9 bases for J; bases not matched to a gene: 6. This CDR3 is built from 15 residues. The germline V gene has CDR1 SGHTA and CDR2 FQGNSA. The chain's CDR3 is CASSLAAQGAGEQFF. CDR3 nucleotide sequence: TGTGCCAGCAGCTTAGCGGCACAGGGGGCGGGTGAGCAGTTCTTC.

The chain employs TRBV5-1 and TRBJ1-1; tentatively, D is TRBD1 (5 bases). V was shortened by 8 bases and J by 1 base, with 12 bases between the two germline ends. The CDR3 has 13 residues. CDR1 and CDR2 (germline): SGHRS, YFSETQ. The DNA of the CDR3 is TGCGCCAGTCAGAGTCAGGGGAACACTGAAGCTTTCTTT. Translating it yields CASQSQGNTEAFF.

The V gene is TRBV7-9, the J gene TRBJ1-5; 9 bases map to TRBD1. CDR3 length: 16 residues. J was trimmed by 6 bases and V by 5 bases; bases with no gene match: 11. Germline CDR1 reads SEHNR; CDR2 reads FQNEAQ (reference sequence). DNA for the CDR3: TGTGCCAGCAGCCCCACAGGGGGCAAAGGGAGTCAGCCCCAGCATTTT. Residues: CASSPTGGKGSQPQHF.

V usage is TRBV4-2 and J usage is TRBJ2-7, with 8 bases lining up with TRBD2. Losses at the gene ends were 0 bases for V and 0 bases for J; bases not matched to a gene: 4. The germline V gene encodes CDR1 LGHNA and CDR2 YNFKEQ. The CDR3 totals 16 residues. The CDR3 DNA reads as TGTGCCAGCAGCCAAGATATGAGCGGGAGCTCCTACGAGCAGTACTTC. Its translation: CASSQDMSGSSYEQYF.

This clone has only a few counts. The V gene is TRBV19, the J gene TRBJ2-6; 9 nucleotides match TRBD1. J gave up 4 bases and V 4 bases, and 8 bases lay outside the gene matches. Looked up from germline, CDR1 is LNHDA and CDR2 is SQIVND (reference sequence). There are 17 residues in the CDR3. CDR3 in amino acids: CASSKGTGQAGANVLTF. CDR3 sequence (DNA): TGTGCCAGTAGTAAAGGGACAGGGCAAGCAGGGGCCAACGTCCTGACTTTC.

V usage is TRBV18 and J usage is TRBJ2-1; D is unresolved. The CDR3 consists of 13 residues. V was pared by 3 bases and J by 8 bases, with 11 bases between. Germline assignment: CDR1 KGHSH and CDR2 LQKENI. CDR3 nucleotide sequence: TGTGCCAGCTCACCTTACAAAAGGGATGAGCAGTTCTTC. Translating gives CASSPYKRDEQFF.

Only a few counts were recorded for this clone. The rearrangement uses TRBV19 and TRBJ1-4; D not certain. Germline loops: CDR1 LNHDA, CDR2 SQIVND (reference sequence). This CDR3 is built from 16 residues. Trimming removed 3 bases at V and 0 bases at J, with 11 bases between. CDR3: CASSITVVATNEKLFF. The CDR3 DNA reads TGTGCCAGTAGTATTACCGTAGTTGCAACTAATGAAAAACTGTTTTTT.

This clone was seen once. This rearrangement joins TRBV5-1 to TRBJ2-7; 8 bases align to TRBD1. Per the germline V gene, CDR1 is SGHRS and CDR2 is YFSETQ. Trimming cost V 4 bases and J 4 bases; bases outside gene matches: 10. The CDR3 is 15 amino acids. CDR3 nucleotide sequence: TGCGCCAGCAGCACCTCAGGGGGCCGGTCGTACGAGCAGTACTTC. It encodes CASSTSGGRSYEQYF.

V usage is TRBV29-1 and J usage is TRBJ1-2, with 7 bases matching TRBD1. Germline loops: CDR1 SQVTM, CDR2 ANQGSEA. The CDR3 loop spans 14 amino acids. V lost 6 bases, J lost 4 bases, and 11 bases stayed unmatched. The CDR3 sequence: CSVLVQGVGYGYTF. DNA of the CDR3: TGCAGCGTGTTGGTCCAGGGGGTAGGCTATGGCTACACCTTC.

This clone qualifies as medium-sized. The chain combines TRBV6-4 with TRBJ2-1; TRBD1 agrees at 7 bases. This CDR3 spans 15 amino acids. Germline V lookup: CDR1 MRHNA, CDR2 SNTAGT. Germline trimming cut 0 bases from V and 1 base from J; bases unmatched to any gene: 0. CDR3 nucleotide sequence: TGTGCCAGCAGTGACTCGACAGGGTCCTACAATGAGCAGTTCTTC. Translating it yields CASSDSTGSYNEQFF.

This rearrangement joins TRBV7-8 to TRBJ2-3; 7 nucleotides match TRBD2. CDR1 and CDR2 from the germline V gene are SGHVS and FQNEAQ. The CDR3 runs 15 residues. The ends lost 4 bases at V and 2 bases at J; junction bases unmatched: 6. The CDR3 DNA reads as TGTGCCAGCAGCTCGCCGGGACTACCCACAGATACGCAGTATTTT. Amino acids: CASSSPGLPTDTQYF.

The V and J genes are TRBV6-5 and TRBJ1-5; D not resolved. The CDR3 loop spans 13 amino acids. The germline CDR1 and CDR2 sequences are MNHEY and SVGAGI. The V and J ends lost 8 bases and 3 bases respectively, with 11 bases between them. CDR3 residues: CASEDTYNQPQHF. DNA of the CDR3: TGTGCCAGCGAAGACACCTACAATCAGCCCCAGCATTTT.

The rearrangement links TRBV6-5 to TRBJ2-1; D perhaps matches TRBD1 (5 bases). Trimming shortened V by 6 bases and J by 4 bases, and 13 bases separated the two germline ends. This CDR3 region has 14 residues. Germline-derived CDR1 and CDR2 are MNHEY and SVGAGI. The CDR3 region is CASRRHGAYNEQFF. CDR3 bases: TGTGCCAGCAGACGTCATGGGGCATACAATGAGCAGTTCTTC.

In this sample, this clone turned up once. This CDR3 reads CASRFTGGMYQETQYF. DNA for the CDR3: TGTGCCAGCAGGTTCACAGGGGGCATGTACCAAGAGACCCAGTACTTC. The chain employs TRBV2 and TRBJ2-5, with 9 nucleotides matching TRBD1. Germline CDR1 is SNHLY and CDR2 is FYNNEI. The CDR3 totals 16 residues. The V segment lost 6 bases and the J segment 0 bases; nucleotides outside the gene matches: 8.

The V and J genes are TRBV19 and TRBJ1-2; 9 bases map to TRBD1. Germline V gene sequence: CDR1 LNHDA, CDR2 SQIVND (reference sequence). The V and J ends lost 2 bases and 5 bases, in that order; junction bases with no gene match: 15. This CDR3 contains 18 residues. CDR3 residues: CASSINTGTGTLGYGYTF. In DNA, the CDR3 is TGTGCCAGTAGTATAAACACCGGGACAGGGACGTTGGGGTATGGCTACACCTTC.